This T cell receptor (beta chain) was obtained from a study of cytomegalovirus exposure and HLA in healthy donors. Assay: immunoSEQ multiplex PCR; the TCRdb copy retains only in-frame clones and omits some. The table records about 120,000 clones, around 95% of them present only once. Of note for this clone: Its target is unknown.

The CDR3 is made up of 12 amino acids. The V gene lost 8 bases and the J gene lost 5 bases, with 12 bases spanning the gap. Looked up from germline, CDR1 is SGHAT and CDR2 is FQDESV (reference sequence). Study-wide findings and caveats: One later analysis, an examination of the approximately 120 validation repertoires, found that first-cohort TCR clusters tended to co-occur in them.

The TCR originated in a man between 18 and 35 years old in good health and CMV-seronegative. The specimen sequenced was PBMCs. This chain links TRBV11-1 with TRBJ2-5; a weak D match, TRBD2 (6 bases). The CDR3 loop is CASSEGRETQYF. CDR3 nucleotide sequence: TGTGCCAGCTCGGAGGGACGCGAGACCCAGTACTTC.